Here is one T cell receptor (beta chain) with its context. Different DNA sequences within this sample yield the same CDR3. Per the original data handling: From reference gene primer amplification, estimates of nucleated cell counts were derived. Data came from immunoSEQ multiplex PCR; TCRdb stores just in-frame clones and leaves some out. The DNA gave D and trimming, while V, J and clone size come from that table. The sample carries roughly 160,000 clones, approximately 80% recorded once. These data come from a study of blood T cell repertoires in COVID-19. In the study overall: Sites in the United States, Italy and Spain provided acute and convalescent COVID-19 samples. The analysed material was cDNA or gDNA that came from T cells, B-cell-depleted T cells, or PBMCs.

The V and J ends lost 1 base and 4 bases respectively, with 13 bases between them. The CDR3 covers 15 residues. Germline CDR1 SGHTA, CDR2 FQGTGA. Sequenced sample: peripheral blood. This clonotype was sampled from a woman aged 60 to 75 with acute or convalescent COVID-19. V gene TRBV7-3 combines with J gene TRBJ1-2; D remains ambiguous. CDR3 residues: CASSLNGRGSYGYTF. In DNA, the CDR3 is TGTGCCAGCAGCTTAAATGGGCGGGGAAGCTATGGCTACACCTTC.